Listed below are T cell receptor beta chains from one sample, sequenced in a study of T cells in Graves' hyperthyroidism and ophthalmopathy. MiXCR, run by TCRdb on the multiplex PCR reads, gives a single entry per CDR3 protein. The sample holds roughly 290,000 distinct CDR3 sequences; more than 10% are singletons and the top ten take roughly 7.5%. The sample comprised blood. Receptor source: a woman in her 30s with Graves' hyperthyroidism that later progressed to Graves' ophthalmopathy. CDR3s include the opening cysteine and the closing phenylalanine or tryptophan. Each record gives: D gene, clone size, V gene, J gene, CDR3 DNA, CDR3 protein. D genes are given only for firm matches. The listing skips clone size in some rows; elsewhere it reads once, few, many or a size class.

D gene: TRBD2
clone size: many
V gene: TRBV20-1
J gene: TRBJ2-7
CDR3 DNA: TGCAGTGCTGTTCGGACTAGCGGGACACACGAGCAGTACTTC
CDR3 protein: CSAVRTSGTHEQYF

D gene: -
clone size: many
V gene: TRBV24-1
J gene: TRBJ2-5
CDR3 DNA: TGTGCCACCAGTGATCCCTCCAGGGAACTGCAAGAGACCCAGTACTTC
CDR3 protein: CATSDPSRELQETQYF

D gene: -
clone size: many
V gene: TRBV27
J gene: TRBJ2-5
CDR3 DNA: TGTGCCAGCAGTTTACGGCTGGGGTCTCAAGAGACCCAGTACTTC
CDR3 protein: CASSLRLGSQETQYF

D gene: TRBD1
clone size: -
V gene: TRBV20-1
J gene: TRBJ2-5
CDR3 DNA: TGCAGTGCTAGTAGTGCCAGCACAGGGGTTCAAGAGACCCAGTACTTC
CDR3 protein: CSASSASTGVQETQYF

D gene: TRBD2
clone size: many
V gene: TRBV15
J gene: TRBJ2-1
CDR3 DNA: TGTGCCACCTCCGAGGGCAGGGAGGGTTGGAATGAGCAGTTCTTC
CDR3 protein: CATSEGREGWNEQFF

D gene: -
clone size: few
V gene: TRBV5-6
J gene: TRBJ1-1
CDR3 DNA: TGTGCCAGCAGCCCCCCGCAGGGAGGCACTGAAGCTTTCTTT
CDR3 protein: CASSPPQGGTEAFF

D gene: TRBD2
clone size: many
V gene: TRBV2
J gene: TRBJ2-1
CDR3 DNA: TGTGCCAGCAGTGGATTAGCGGGAGAGGACAATGAGCAGTTCTTC
CDR3 protein: CASSGLAGEDNEQFF

D gene: -
clone size: many
V gene: TRBV12-3/TRBV12-4
J gene: TRBJ2-7
CDR3 DNA: TGTGCCAGCAGCCGACAGAGCACGGGCGAGCAGTACTTC
CDR3 protein: CASSRQSTGEQYF

D gene: -
clone size: many
V gene: TRBV11-2
J gene: TRBJ1-2
CDR3 DNA: TGTGCCAGCAGCTTAGGTGCACCTGCTAACTATGGCTACACCTTC
CDR3 protein: CASSLGAPANYGYTF

D gene: -
clone size: many
V gene: TRBV28
J gene: TRBJ2-1
CDR3 DNA: TGTGCCAGCAGTTTCGCTTCGGTTAATGAGCAGTTCTTC
CDR3 protein: CASSFASVNEQFF

D gene: -
clone size: many
V gene: TRBV7-6
J gene: TRBJ2-5
CDR3 DNA: TGTGCCAGCAGCCTCGGGACTTTCCAAGAGACCCAGTACTTC
CDR3 protein: CASSLGTFQETQYF

D gene: -
clone size: many
V gene: TRBV3-1
J gene: TRBJ1-2
CDR3 DNA: TGTGCCAGCAGCCAGGCTCAGTCAGGGGCCTATGGCTACACCTTC
CDR3 protein: CASSQAQSGAYGYTF

D gene: TRBD1
clone size: once
V gene: TRBV7-9
J gene: TRBJ2-2
CDR3 DNA: TGTGCCAGCAGCTTAAGCTCCTTCCAAAGGGACAGGGGGTTTTCGTGGAACACCGGGGAGCTGTTTTTT
CDR3 protein: CASSLSSFQRDRGFSWNTGELFF

D gene: TRBD2
clone size: -
V gene: TRBV19
J gene: TRBJ2-1
CDR3 DNA: TGTGCCAGTGCTCTAGCGGGAGTCTATGAGCAGTTCTTC
CDR3 protein: CASALAGVYEQFF

D gene: -
clone size: -
V gene: TRBV28
J gene: TRBJ1-3
CDR3 DNA: TGTGCCAGCAGTCGCTGGTTCTCTGGAAACACCATATATTTT
CDR3 protein: CASSRWFSGNTIYF

D gene: TRBD1
clone size: many
V gene: TRBV13
J gene: TRBJ2-7
CDR3 DNA: TGTGCCAGCAGTCGGTTAGGGGACAGGGTACCTGGCGAGCAGTACTTC
CDR3 protein: CASSRLGDRVPGEQYF

D gene: TRBD2
clone size: few
V gene: TRBV9
J gene: TRBJ2-3
CDR3 DNA: TGTGCCAGCAGCGTAGTTGATGTTAGCGGGAGACCAGATACGCAGTATTTT
CDR3 protein: CASSVVDVSGRPDTQYF

D gene: -
clone size: many
V gene: TRBV15
J gene: TRBJ2-3
CDR3 DNA: TGTGCCACCAGCAGAGGGGACTCCGGGGCTCCTAGCACAGATACGCAGTATTTT
CDR3 protein: CATSRGDSGAPSTDTQYF

D gene: -
clone size: few
V gene: TRBV6-1
J gene: TRBJ2-7
CDR3 DNA: TGTGCCAGCAGCCTAAATGGATACGAGCAGTACTTC
CDR3 protein: CASSLNGYEQYF

D gene: TRBD2
clone size: many
V gene: TRBV20-1
J gene: TRBJ2-7
CDR3 DNA: TGCAGTGCAAGAGGCGGGAGACAATACGAGCAGTACTTC
CDR3 protein: CSARGGRQYEQYF

D gene: -
clone size: many
V gene: TRBV7-9
J gene: TRBJ2-3
CDR3 DNA: TGTGCCAGCAGCCCTCGACAGCTAAGCACAGATACGCAGTATTTT
CDR3 protein: CASSPRQLSTDTQYF

D gene: TRBD1
clone size: many
V gene: TRBV7-2
J gene: TRBJ2-1
CDR3 DNA: TGTGCCAGCAGCGCTCCCGGGACAGGTTACAATGAGCAGTTCTTC
CDR3 protein: CASSAPGTGYNEQFF

D gene: -
clone size: -
V gene: TRBV19
J gene: TRBJ1-4
CDR3 DNA: TGTGCCTACGGTGGGGGCGCAGCGAATGAAAAACTGTTTTTT
CDR3 protein: CAYGGGAANEKLFF

D gene: TRBD2
clone size: -
V gene: TRBV12-3/TRBV12-4
J gene: TRBJ2-7
CDR3 DNA: TGTGCCAGCAGCGCGGGGGTCTCACCGGTCGAGCAGTACTTC
CDR3 protein: CASSAGVSPVEQYF

D gene: -
clone size: many
V gene: TRBV30
J gene: TRBJ2-7
CDR3 DNA: TGTGCCTGGAGTGTAGTTCGGGGCTACGAGCAGTACTTC
CDR3 protein: CAWSVVRGYEQYF

D gene: -
clone size: -
V gene: TRBV4-1
J gene: TRBJ2-2
CDR3 DNA: TGCGCCAGCAGCCATTTCCCGGGAAACACCGGGGAGCTGTTTTTT
CDR3 protein: CASSHFPGNTGELFF

D gene: -
clone size: many
V gene: TRBV12-3/TRBV12-4
J gene: TRBJ2-1
CDR3 DNA: TGTGCCAGCAGTTTGATTGCGAGCAATGAGCAGTTCTTC
CDR3 protein: CASSLIASNEQFF

D gene: TRBD1
clone size: many
V gene: TRBV6-6
J gene: TRBJ2-7
CDR3 DNA: TGTGCCAGCAGTTACCGGGGACAGGGGAACGACGAGCAGTACTTC
CDR3 protein: CASSYRGQGNDEQYF

D gene: -
clone size: many
V gene: TRBV13
J gene: TRBJ1-1
CDR3 DNA: TGTGCCAGCAGCTTACTAACATACACTGAAGCTTTCTTT
CDR3 protein: CASSLLTYTEAFF

D gene: -
clone size: many
V gene: TRBV7-9
J gene: TRBJ2-2
CDR3 DNA: TGTGCCAGCAGCCGTGGACTCACGAACACCGGGGAGCTGTTTTTT
CDR3 protein: CASSRGLTNTGELFF

D gene: -
clone size: many
V gene: TRBV28
J gene: TRBJ1-5
CDR3 DNA: TGTGCCAGCAGTTTGACCCCAATGTGGTTAGCGGGGGGGAGAGATACGCAGCATTTT
CDR3 protein: CASSLTPMWLAGGRDTQHF

D gene: -
clone size: many
V gene: TRBV6-6
J gene: TRBJ2-2
CDR3 DNA: TGTGCCAGCAGTTACTCGAGGACGGACACCGGGGAGCTGTTTTTT
CDR3 protein: CASSYSRTDTGELFF

D gene: -
clone size: many
V gene: TRBV3-1
J gene: TRBJ2-7
CDR3 DNA: TGTGCCAGCAGCCATGAGCGGGAGCAGTACTTC
CDR3 protein: CASSHEREQYF

D gene: -
clone size: -
V gene: TRBV5-1
J gene: TRBJ2-2
CDR3 DNA: TGCGCCAGCAGTGTACTAGCCGTTACCGGGGAGCTGTTTTTT
CDR3 protein: CASSVLAVTGELFF

D gene: -
clone size: many
V gene: TRBV27
J gene: TRBJ1-6
CDR3 DNA: TGTGCCAGCAGTTACGGAAGCTCCTATAATTCACCCCTCCACTTT
CDR3 protein: CASSYGSSYNSPLHF